This T cell receptor (beta chain) was identified during a study of T cells in Graves' hyperthyroidism and ophthalmopathy. The germline V gene encodes CDR1 LNHDA and CDR2 SQIVND (reference sequence). V was shortened by 5 bases and J by 0 bases, with 20 bases between the two germline ends. The length of the CDR3 is 18 residues. TCR beta CDR3 regions were amplified from RNA transcripts. HTBI primers were employed in a first-round RT-PCR of the TCR CDR3. One entry per CDR3 protein, called by TCRdb with MiXCR from the multiplex PCR reads. The sample consists of around 97,000 distinct CDR3 sequences, 45% to 50% of them appearing once.

Material: blood. The chain links TRBV19 to TRBJ2-1; D is ambiguous. This TCR came from a man in his forties or fifties with Graves' hyperthyroidism. The CDR3 is CASSPKRDGTSSYNEQFF. CDR3 in DNA: TGTGCCAGTAGTCCAAAAAGAGACGGTACGAGCTCCTACAATGAGCAGTTCTTC.